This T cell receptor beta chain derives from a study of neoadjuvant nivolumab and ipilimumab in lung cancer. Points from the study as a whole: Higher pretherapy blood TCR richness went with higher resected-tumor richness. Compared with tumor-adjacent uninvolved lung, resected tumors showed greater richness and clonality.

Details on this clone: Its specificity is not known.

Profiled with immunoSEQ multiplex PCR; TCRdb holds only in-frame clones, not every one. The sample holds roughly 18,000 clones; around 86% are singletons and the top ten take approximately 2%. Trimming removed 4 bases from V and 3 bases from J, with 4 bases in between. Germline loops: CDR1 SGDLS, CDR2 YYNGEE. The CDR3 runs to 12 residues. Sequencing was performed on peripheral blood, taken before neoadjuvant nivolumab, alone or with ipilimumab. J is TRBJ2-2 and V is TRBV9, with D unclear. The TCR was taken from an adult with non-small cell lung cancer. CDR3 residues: CASSPYTGELFF. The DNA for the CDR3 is TGTGCCAGCAGCCCTTACACCGGGGAGCTGTTTTTT. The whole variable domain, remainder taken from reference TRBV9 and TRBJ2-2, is DSGVTQTPKHLITATGQRVTLRCSPRSGDLSVYWYQQSLDQGLQFLIQYYNGEERAKGNILERFSAQQFPDLHSELNLSSLELGDSALYFCASSPYTGELFFGEGSRLTVL.